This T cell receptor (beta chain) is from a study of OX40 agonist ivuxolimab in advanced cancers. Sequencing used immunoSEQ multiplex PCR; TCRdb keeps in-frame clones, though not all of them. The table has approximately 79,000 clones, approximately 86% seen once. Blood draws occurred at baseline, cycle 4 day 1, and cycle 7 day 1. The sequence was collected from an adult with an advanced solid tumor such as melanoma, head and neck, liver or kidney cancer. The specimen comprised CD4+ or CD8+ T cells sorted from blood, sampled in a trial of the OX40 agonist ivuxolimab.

The CDR3 sequence: CASSARSGTGDEKLFF. The CDR3 region has the DNA TGTGCCAGCAGCGCGAGATCCGGGACAGGGGATGAAAAACTGTTTTTT. The genes are TRBV9 and TRBJ1-4; TRBD1 matches at 10 bases. CDR3 length equals 16 residues. Losses at the gene ends were 3 bases for V and 6 bases for J; bases not matched to a gene: 8. Germline values: CDR1 SGDLS, CDR2 YYNGEE.